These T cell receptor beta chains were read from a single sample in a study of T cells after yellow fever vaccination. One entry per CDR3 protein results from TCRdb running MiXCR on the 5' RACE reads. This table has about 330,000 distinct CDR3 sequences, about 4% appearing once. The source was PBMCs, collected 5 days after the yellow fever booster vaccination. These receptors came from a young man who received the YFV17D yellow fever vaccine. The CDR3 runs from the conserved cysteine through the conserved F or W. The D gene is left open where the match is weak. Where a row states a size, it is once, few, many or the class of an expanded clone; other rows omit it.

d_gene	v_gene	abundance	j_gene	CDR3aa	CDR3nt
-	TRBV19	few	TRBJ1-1	CASRRGSIGTEAFF	TGTGCCAGTAGAAGGGGGTCGATAGGCACTGAAGCTTTCTTT
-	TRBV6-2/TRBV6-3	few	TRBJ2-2	CASSRGGAMSTGELFF	TGTGCCAGCAGCAGAGGGGGGGCTATGAGCACCGGGGAGCTGTTTTTT
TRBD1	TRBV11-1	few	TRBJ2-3	CASSYRDRVTDTQYF	TGTGCCAGCAGCTACCGGGACAGGGTCACAGATACGCAGTATTTT
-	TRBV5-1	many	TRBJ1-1	CASSLNGGSETEAFF	TGCGCCAGCAGCTTGAATGGGGGCTCAGAAACTGAAGCTTTCTTT
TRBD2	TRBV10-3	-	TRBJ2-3	CAISETSGGLSTDTQYF	TGTGCCATCAGTGAGACTAGCGGGGGCCTTTCCACAGATACGCAGTATTTT
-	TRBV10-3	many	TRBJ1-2	CAISEALDPGYTF	TGTGCCATCAGTGAGGCGTTAGATCCCGGCTACACCTTC
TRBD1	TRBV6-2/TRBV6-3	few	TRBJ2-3	CASTSVDRDTDTQYF	TGTGCCAGCACCTCCGTGGACAGGGACACAGATACGCAGTATTTT
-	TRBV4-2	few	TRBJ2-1	CASSQWGFSRNEQFF	TGTGCCAGCAGCCAATGGGGGTTTTCAAGGAATGAGCAGTTCTTC
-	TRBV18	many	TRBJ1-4	CASSPLQAVGTNEKLFF	TGTGCCAGCTCACCTCTTCAAGCGGTGGGAACTAATGAAAAACTGTTTTTT
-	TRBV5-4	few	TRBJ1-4	CASSLLGENEKLFF	TGTGCCAGCAGCTTGCTAGGGGAAAATGAAAAACTGTTTTTT
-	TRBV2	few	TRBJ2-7	CASSVRGAQYF	TGTGCCAGCAGTGTTCGAGGAGCGCAGTACTTC
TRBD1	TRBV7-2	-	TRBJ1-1	CASSPRGQATEAFF	TGTGCCAGCAGCCCTAGGGGGCAAGCCACTGAAGCTTTCTTT
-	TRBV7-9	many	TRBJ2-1	CASSFGLLRFF	TGTGCCAGCAGCTTCGGGCTTTTACGGTTCTTC
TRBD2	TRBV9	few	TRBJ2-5	CASSVQASGGAKTQYF	TGTGCCAGCAGCGTACAGGCTAGCGGGGGGGCAAAGACCCAGTACTTC
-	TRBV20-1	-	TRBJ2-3	CSARDWGRERDTQYF	TGCAGTGCTAGAGATTGGGGGCGGGAGAGAGATACGCAGTATTTT
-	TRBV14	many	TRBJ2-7	CASSQVRDTSYEQYF	TGTGCCAGCAGCCAAGTCCGGGACACCTCCTACGAGCAGTACTTC
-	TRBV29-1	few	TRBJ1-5	CSVARNEEEPQHF	TGCAGCGTTGCCAGGAACGAGGAAGAGCCCCAGCATTTT
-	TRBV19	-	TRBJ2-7	CASRGGGYEQYF	TGTGCCAGCAGGGGAGGAGGCTACGAGCAGTACTTC
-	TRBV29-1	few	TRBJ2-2	CSVEDLDTGELFF	TGCAGCGTTGAAGATCTAGATACCGGGGAGCTGTTTTTT
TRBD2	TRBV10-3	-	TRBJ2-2	CATRSHVAGGNTGELFF	TGTGCCACCCGCTCACACGTAGCGGGGGGGAACACCGGGGAGCTGTTTTTT
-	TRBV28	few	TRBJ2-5	CASRILGEETQYF	TGTGCCAGCAGAATTCTAGGGGAAGAGACCCAGTACTTC
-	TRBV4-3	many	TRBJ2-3	CASSQDRLADTQYF	TGCGCCAGCAGCCAAGATAGGCTCGCAGATACGCAGTATTTT
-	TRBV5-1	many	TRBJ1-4	CASSRTEGREKLFF	TGCGCCAGCAGCCGGACAGAAGGAAGGGAAAAACTGTTTTTT
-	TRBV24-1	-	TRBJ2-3	CATSDPLVYTQYF	TGTGCCACCAGTGACCCCCTCGTCTATACGCAGTATTTT
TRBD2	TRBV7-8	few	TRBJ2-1	CASSLTAGGLSEQFF	TGTGCCAGCAGCTTAACAGCGGGGGGGCTTAGTGAGCAGTTCTTC
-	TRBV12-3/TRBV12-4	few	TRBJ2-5	CASSSSLEETQYF	TGTGCCAGCAGTTCGTCCCTCGAAGAGACCCAGTACTTC